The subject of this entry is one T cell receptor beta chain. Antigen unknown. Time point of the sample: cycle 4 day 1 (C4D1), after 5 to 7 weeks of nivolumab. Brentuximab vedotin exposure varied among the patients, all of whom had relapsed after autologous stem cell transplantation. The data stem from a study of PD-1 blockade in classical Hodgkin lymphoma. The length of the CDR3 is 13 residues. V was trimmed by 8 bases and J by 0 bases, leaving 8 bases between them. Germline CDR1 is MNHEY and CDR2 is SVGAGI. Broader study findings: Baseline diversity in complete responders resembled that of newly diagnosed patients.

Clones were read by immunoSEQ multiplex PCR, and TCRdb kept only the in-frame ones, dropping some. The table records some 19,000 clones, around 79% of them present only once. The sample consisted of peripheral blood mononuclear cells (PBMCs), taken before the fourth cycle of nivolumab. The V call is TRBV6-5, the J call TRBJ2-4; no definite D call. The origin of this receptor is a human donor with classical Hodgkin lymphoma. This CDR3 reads CASWSVAKNIQYF. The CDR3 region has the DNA TGTGCCAGCTGGTCCGTAGCCAAAAACATTCAGTACTTC.